These 26 T cell receptor beta chains were sequenced from one sample in a study of blood T cells in healthy people across ages. With a J-beta primer mix and a sample-barcoded 5' primer, a second PCR ran about 7 to 12 cycles. TCRdb re-called the 5' RACE reads through MiXCR, storing one row per CDR3 protein. The data contain 1.5 million to 2 million distinct CDR3 sequences, 28% of them seen just once; the ten biggest clones take up 7.7%. Sequenced material: blood. These receptor sequences come from a woman in her 30s in good health.

This clonotype came up a few times. The CDR3 is CSASTIRAPNTEAFF. DNA of the CDR3: TGCAGTGCTAGTACAATTCGGGCACCAAACACTGAAGCTTTCTTT. The chain has TRBV20-1 and TRBJ1-1, with D unresolved. The CDR3 is 15 residues long. The V gene lost 3 bases and the J gene lost 2 bases, with 16 bases spanning the gap. The V gene's germline CDR1 is DFQATT and CDR2 SNEGSKA (reference sequence).

The chain couples TRBV20-1 to TRBJ2-7, with 8 bases matching TRBD1. From germline, CDR1 is DFQATT and CDR2 SNEGSKA (reference sequence). The V gene end was trimmed by 2 bases and the J gene end by 3 bases; junction bases not matched to a gene: 12. There are 16 residues in the CDR3. For the CDR3, the DNA is TGCAGTGCTAGAAGTGGGGAAGGGACAGGCATCTACGAGCAGTACTTC. Its protein is CSARSGEGTGIYEQYF.

This clonotype occurred many times. The DNA for the CDR3 is TGTGCCAGCAGCCCCGGGGGCAGCATCTCTGGCTACACCTTC. Encoded protein: CASSPGGSISGYTF. The chain joins TRBV4-2 to TRBJ1-2; TRBD1 might be the D (6 bases). The CDR3 contains 14 residues. Looked up from germline, CDR1 is LGHNA and CDR2 is YNFKEQ. Deletions cut 4 bases from V and 7 bases from J, with 16 bases between.

This clonotype was counted at least ten times. V and J are TRBV5-5 and TRBJ2-1, with TRBD2 matching over 8 bases. Trimming took 4 bases from V and 10 from J; bases not matched to a gene: 10. In germline, CDR1 is SGHKS, CDR2 YYEKEE (reference sequence). The length of the CDR3 is 14 residues. CDR3 in amino acids: CASSRPGTSREQFF. The CDR3 bases are TGTGCCAGCAGCCGGCCTGGGACTAGTCGAGAGCAGTTCTTC.

In the case of this clonotype: An end of the junction does not agree with germline; a read error may underlie this. The chain joins TRBV7-3 to TRBJ2-3, with D possibly being TRBD1 or TRBD2 (7 bases each). The CDR3 consists of 13 residues. CDR1 is SGHTA, CDR2 FQGTGA, per germline. The DNA of the CDR3 is TGTGCCAGCAGCGCCGGGGGGACAGATATGCAGTATTTT. Translation gives CASSAGGTDMQYF.

The chain joins TRBV7-2 to TRBJ1-6; 9 nucleotides agree with TRBD1. V dropped 1 base and J dropped 10; count of bases not matched to a gene: 11. The CDR3 has 17 residues. Germline CDR1 SGHTA, CDR2 FQGNSA. CDR3 sequence reads: CASSLEAQGQGGSPLHF. In DNA, the CDR3 is TGTGCCAGCAGCTTAGAGGCCCAGGGACAGGGAGGGTCACCCCTCCACTTT.

The chain recombines TRBV27 with TRBJ1-2; perhaps TRBD1 as D (5 bases). CDR1 MNHEY and CDR2 SMNVEV come from the germline V gene (reference sequence). V lost 3 bases, J lost 2 bases, and 13 bases lay in between. The CDR3 contains 15 residues. The CDR3, as DNA: TGTGCCAGCAGTTTCCTAGGGCAGGGCAACTATGGCTACACCTTC. It translates to CASSFLGQGNYGYTF.

This clonotype has a handful of counts. This chain uses TRBV25-1 with TRBJ2-1; D not resolved. The CDR3 consists of 15 residues. The V gene lost 2 bases and the J gene lost 2 bases, with 10 bases spanning the gap. Germline lookup yields CDR1 MGHDK and CDR2 SYGVNS. The chain's CDR3 is CASSEGEDPYNEQFF. The CDR3 region has the DNA TGTGCCAGCAGTGAAGGTGAGGATCCCTACAATGAGCAGTTCTTC.

The chain is built from TRBV12-5 and TRBJ2-1; no clear D. The CDR3 sequence is 14 residues long. V was shortened by 6 bases and J by 5 bases, with 14 bases between the two germline ends. Germline V gene lookup returns CDR1 LGHNT and CDR2 FRNRAP. The CDR3 spells CASGQRTPDNEQFF. The CDR3 DNA is TGTGCTAGTGGGCAACGCACCCCGGACAATGAGCAGTTCTTC.

The chain recombines TRBV4-3 with TRBJ2-7, with D tentatively TRBD1 (6 bases). Trimming took 2 bases from V and 0 from J, leaving 20 bases between them. The CDR3 extends over 18 amino acids. Germline V gene lookup returns CDR1 LGHNA and CDR2 YSLEER. CDR3 in DNA: TGCGCCAGCAGCCAACCCTGGGCTGGACAGACAAGCTCCTACGAGCAGTACTTC. Protein: CASSQPWAGQTSSYEQYF.

There are a few counts of this clonotype. This chain links TRBV27 with TRBJ2-7, with 9 positions matching TRBD2. This CDR3 contains 16 residues. V gave up 3 bases and J gave up 1 base; unmatched junction bases: 7. CDR1 and CDR2 (germline): MNHEY, SMNVEV (reference sequence). CDR3 loop: CASSFVAAGGSYEQYF. The CDR3 DNA is TGTGCCAGCAGTTTTGTGGCAGCGGGAGGATCCTACGAGCAGTACTTC.

This clonotype appeared a few times. The V and J genes are TRBV30 and TRBJ2-1; 13 nucleotides match TRBD2. CDR1 is GTSNPN, CDR2 SVGIG, per germline (reference sequence). J lost 9 bases, V lost 1 base, and 6 bases had no gene match. CDR3 size: 15 residues. The CDR3 DNA sequence: TGTGCCTGGAGTGACGGACTAGCGGGAGAGGTTGAGCAGTTCTTC. Protein: CAWSDGLAGEVEQFF.

The chain recombines TRBV2 with TRBJ1-4; D gene uncertain. Germline-derived CDR1 and CDR2 are SNHLY and FYNNEI. This CDR3 has 14 residues. V was pared by 7 bases and J by 6 bases, with 15 bases between. As DNA, the CDR3 is TGTGCCAGCAAGTCCGCATTTTTACATGAAAAACTGTTTTTT. Protein product: CASKSAFLHEKLFF.

Only a few counts were recorded for this clonotype. The chain has TRBV4-3 and TRBJ2-1, with D maybe TRBD2 (6 bases). The length of the CDR3 is 17 residues. V lost 0 bases and J 0 bases, leaving 12 bases between the germline ends. From germline, CDR1 is LGHNA and CDR2 YSLEER. The CDR3 bases are TGCGCCAGCAGCCAAGAAAGGGGACTGAGCTCCTACAATGAGCAGTTCTTC. Its translation: CASSQERGLSSYNEQFF.

This clonotype was seen only a few times. The chain links TRBV2 to TRBJ2-3; 9 bases are a match to TRBD1. With 6 bases clipped from V and 4 bases from J, the junction kept 8 bases outside the gene matches. There are 15 residues in the CDR3. Germline assignment: CDR1 SNHLY and CDR2 FYNNEI. CDR3 region: CASSLDRGRADTQYF. CDR3 sequence (DNA): TGTGCCAGCAGCCTGGACAGGGGACGAGCAGATACGCAGTATTTT.

The chain has TRBV7-9 and TRBJ1-2; D may be TRBD1 (6 bases). Germline V lookup: CDR1 SEHNR, CDR2 FQNEAQ (reference sequence). The CDR3 spans 16 residues. V was pared by 4 bases and J by 5 bases, with 20 bases between. This CDR3 is CASSSTRQGFRYGYTF. The CDR3 DNA is TGTGCCAGCAGCTCGACTCGTCAGGGGTTTCGGTATGGCTACACCTTC.

The CDR3 DNA reads TGTGCCAGCAGCCAGGGGACAGGGGACCGGGACTATGGCTACACCTTC. This gives the protein CASSQGTGDRDYGYTF. The chain joins TRBV9 to TRBJ1-2, with 10 bases aligning to TRBD1. The CDR3 spans 16 residues. CDR1 and CDR2 from the germline V gene are SGDLS and YYNGEE. V trimming: 4 bases; J trimming: 3 bases; junction bases outside the gene matches: 9.

The sample holds a few counts of this clonotype. V and J are TRBV5-1 and TRBJ1-5, with 7 bases fitting TRBD1. The CDR3 extends over 14 amino acids. Germline assignment: CDR1 SGHRS and CDR2 YFSETQ. The ends lost 2 bases at V and 11 bases at J; junction bases unmatched: 10. The CDR3 DNA follows: TGCGCCAGCAGCTTCTCCGGGACAGAAGTGGCCCAGCATTTT. Protein product: CASSFSGTEVAQHF.

This clonotype has a count of ten or more. The chain links TRBV4-3 to TRBJ2-5; 7 bases line up with TRBD1. Germline V gene lookup returns CDR1 LGHNA and CDR2 YSLEER. The CDR3 runs 14 residues. J gave up 9 bases and V 0 bases, and 7 bases lay outside the gene matches. The CDR3 sequence is CASSQEGQGDSQYF. The CDR3, as DNA: TGCGCCAGCAGCCAAGAGGGCCAGGGGGATTCCCAGTACTTC.

This clonotype has only a few counts. The genes are TRBV10-3 and TRBJ2-1, with D possibly matching TRBD2 (7 bases). The CDR3 totals 14 residues. Germline V lookup: CDR1 ENHRY, CDR2 SYGVKD. V was shortened by 8 bases and J by 10 bases, with 21 bases between the two germline ends. The CDR3 protein is CAIVGAGAVREQFF. DNA for the CDR3: TGTGCCATCGTGGGCGCGGGGGCTGTCCGGGAGCAGTTCTTC.

There are many counts of this clonotype. The V and J genes are TRBV11-2 and TRBJ1-2; 7 bases map to TRBD1. The V gene end was trimmed by 5 bases and the J gene end by 6 bases; junction bases not matched to a gene: 6. The CDR3 has 13 amino acids. The germline CDR1 and CDR2 sequences are SGHAT and FQNNGV. Here the CDR3 reads CASSPGQVHGYTF. CDR3 DNA: TGTGCCAGCAGCCCTGGACAGGTCCATGGCTACACCTTC.

This clonotype was seen a handful of times. J is TRBJ2-3 and V is TRBV6-1; TRBD1 aligns across 7 bases. Germline CDR1 is MNHNS and CDR2 is SASEGT. The CDR3 loop spans 12 amino acids. The V gene end was trimmed by 6 bases and the J gene end by 6 bases; junction bases not matched to a gene: 3. The CDR3: CASRTGFDTQYF. The CDR3 region has the DNA TGTGCCAGCAGGACAGGGTTCGATACGCAGTATTTT.

The chain is built from TRBV6-6 and TRBJ1-2, with 9 bases matching TRBD1. The length of the CDR3 is 15 residues. Germline V lookup: CDR1 MNHNY, CDR2 SVGAGI (reference sequence). After removal of 2 bases from V and 6 bases from J, the junction contained 7 bases not matched to a gene. CDR3 protein: CASSYRDRENDGYTF. DNA for the CDR3: TGTGCCAGCAGTTACCGGGACAGGGAAAATGATGGCTACACCTTC.

This clonotype was counted a few times. V gene TRBV3-1 combines with J gene TRBJ2-7; 7 positions agree with TRBD2. V was pared by 0 bases and J by 4 bases, with 3 bases of the junction left unmatched. From germline, CDR1 is LGHDT and CDR2 YNNKEL (reference sequence). The CDR3 covers 14 residues. CDR3 DNA sequence: TGTGCCAGCAGCCAAGAGCGGGAGAGGTACGAGCAGTACTTC. This gives the protein CASSQERERYEQYF.

The V gene is TRBV7-9, the J gene TRBJ2-7; TRBD1 matches 8 bases. Looked up from germline, CDR1 is SEHNR and CDR2 is FQNEAQ (reference sequence). This CDR3 contains 14 residues. Trimming took 5 bases from V and 7 from J; bases not matched to a gene: 10. CDR3 nucleotides: TGTGCCAGCAGCGCCGGACAGGGATACAATGAGCAGTACTTC. Its translation: CASSAGQGYNEQYF.

This chain uses TRBV12-3 or TRBV12-4 with TRBJ2-1; TRBD2 matches 16 bases. The trim removed 10 bases at V and 2 bases at J, leaving 14 bases unmatched. The CDR3 runs to 19 residues. The CDR3 spells CATWHSGTSGGATYNEQFF. The DNA for the CDR3 is TGTGCCACCTGGCACTCCGGGACTAGCGGGGGGGCCACCTACAATGAGCAGTTCTTC.